A single T cell receptor (beta chain) is shown here with its context. A read error may account for a junction end that differs from germline. This entry belongs to a study of blood T cell repertoires in COVID-19. Study at large: Researchers got acute and convalescent COVID-19 samples from the United States, Italy and Spain. T cells, B-cell-depleted T cells, or PBMCs supplied cDNA or gDNA.

Germline loops: CDR1 SSHAT, CDR2 FNYEAQ (reference sequence). CDR3 size: 15 residues. In the authors' methods: Amplification of reference gene primers provided the estimated nucleated cell counts. Assay used: immunoSEQ multiplex PCR; TCRdb lists only in-frame clones, some missing. From that table come the V and J calls and clone size; the DNA was used to work out D and trimming. Of approximately 80,000 clones in the sample, about 87% were seen once. Sequencing was carried out using peripheral blood. The clonotype was recovered from a human donor in a cohort sampled during active COVID-19. The chain recombines TRBV7-7 with TRBJ2-1; tentatively, D is TRBD2 (7 bases). The CDR3: CASSSGRGANNEQFF. The DNA of the CDR3 is TGTGCTAGCAGTTCCGGCCGGGGGGCCAACAATGAGCAGTTCTTC.